The next 14 T cell receptor beta chains were all read from a single sample in a study of T cell responses to AZD1222 COVID-19 vaccine. Profiled with immunoSEQ multiplex PCR; TCRdb holds only in-frame clones, not every one. The table includes over 150,000 clones, 92% detected once. Material: peripheral blood, obtained on day 0 of MenACWY control vaccination. All receptors derive from an adult in good health.

This chain joins TRBV7-6 and TRBJ1-1, with 10 positions matching TRBD1. After removal of 3 bases from V and 5 bases from J, the junction contained 6 bases not matched to a gene. The germline V gene encodes CDR1 SGHVS and CDR2 FNYEAQ. The CDR3 is 15 residues long. The CDR3 DNA reads TGTGCCAGCAGCTTGGGACAGGGGAGTCGGACTGAAGCTTTCTTT. It encodes CASSLGQGSRTEAFF.

The chain recombines TRBV24-1 with TRBJ2-5; 11 bases agree with TRBD2. In germline, CDR1 is KGHDR, CDR2 SFDVKD. The CDR3 totals 17 residues. Unmatched junction bases numbered 10, after V lost 4 bases and J lost 4 bases. CDR3 coding DNA: TGTGCCACCAGTGAGCTCGGACTAGCGGGCGTCGGAGAGACCCAGTACTTC. It is translated as CATSELGLAGVGETQYF.

V is TRBV21-1 and J is TRBJ2-1; TRBD2, as called in the table, went unchecked against the DNA. TRBV21-1 is described as a pseudogene. The CDR3 consists of 17 residues. The CDR3 DNA sequence: TGTGCCAGCAGCAAACCCAGCGGGAGACGCCTCTACAATGAGCAGTTCTTC. Translated, it gives CASSKPSGRRLYNEQFF.

V is TRBV5-8 and J is TRBJ2-5; the D call may be TRBD1 or TRBD2 (5 bases each). Trimming removed 0 bases from V and 3 bases from J, with 18 bases in between. Germline CDR1 SGHTS, CDR2 YDEGEE. This CDR3 contains 17 residues. Here the CDR3 reads CASSLGRWGLGEETQYF. The CDR3 DNA reads as TGTGCCAGCAGCTTGGGAAGGTGGGGTTTGGGGGAAGAGACCCAGTACTTC.

The chain employs TRBV25-1 and TRBJ1-1; TRBD1 is a possible D gene (6 bases). This CDR3 region has 14 residues. Germline V CDR1 and CDR2: MGHDK, SYGVNS. V lost 6 bases to trimming and J lost 7 bases, with 18 bases between them. This chain's CDR3 is CASRKEQGAREAFF. The CDR3 DNA sequence: TGTGCCAGCAGAAAGGAACAGGGCGCCCGTGAAGCTTTCTTT.

The chain has TRBV2 and TRBJ1-5; unclear D gene. Germline CDR1 and CDR2: SNHLY and FYNNEI. The CDR3 spans 13 residues. Trimming removed 7 bases from V and 1 base from J, with 8 bases in between. The CDR3 DNA sequence: TGTGCCAGCACCCGTTTAAGCAATCAGCCCCAGCATTTT. Translating gives CASTRLSNQPQHF.

V gene TRBV9 combines with J gene TRBJ1-5; maybe TRBD1 (5 bases). The ends were cut back, 6 bases at V and 4 bases at J, with 23 bases in the middle. CDR1 and CDR2 from the germline V gene are SGDLS and YYNGEE. The CDR3 contains 17 residues. CDR3 sequence reads: CASTISRGLRQNQPQHF. In DNA, the CDR3 is TGTGCCAGCACCATTTCTCGGGGACTTAGGCAGAATCAGCCCCAGCATTTT.

This CDR3 reads CATSRDRGYNEQFF. In nucleotides, the CDR3 is TGTGCCACCAGCAGGGACAGGGGCTACAATGAGCAGTTCTTC. The rearrangement joins TRBV15 to TRBJ2-1; 9 bases are a match to TRBD1. Trimming took 3 bases from V and 3 from J; bases not matched to a gene: 0. The CDR3 has 14 amino acids. Per the germline V gene, CDR1 is LNHNV and CDR2 is YYDKDF (reference sequence).

J is TRBJ2-5 and V is TRBV4-2; 7 nucleotides match TRBD1. The CDR3 totals 13 residues. The V segment lost 4 bases and the J segment 4 bases; nucleotides outside the gene matches: 3. From germline, CDR1 is LGHNA and CDR2 YNFKEQ. The CDR3 DNA is TGTGCCAGCAGCCTCCGACAGGGAGAGACCCAGTACTTC. As protein: CASSLRQGETQYF.

V and J are TRBV24-1 and TRBJ2-7; 9 bases are shared with TRBD1. J was trimmed by 3 bases and V by 0 bases; bases with no gene match: 5. The CDR3 extends over 16 amino acids. The germline CDR1 and CDR2 sequences are KGHDR and SFDVKD. This chain's CDR3 is CATSDLGDRGIYEQYF. The CDR3 DNA reads TGTGCCACCAGTGATTTGGGAGACAGGGGGATCTACGAGCAGTACTTC.

The V gene is TRBV3-1 (or the pseudogene TRBV3-2), the J gene TRBJ1-2; D perhaps matches TRBD1 (6 bases). V lost 1 base, J lost 4 bases, and 13 bases lay in between. In germline, CDR1 is LGHDT, CDR2 YNNKEL (reference sequence). The CDR3 has 15 amino acids. The CDR3 loop reads CASSQGPDRPYGYTF. The CDR3 coding sequence is TGTGCCAGCAGCCAAGGTCCGGACAGACCCTATGGCTACACCTTC.

The rearrangement uses TRBV20-1 and TRBJ1-1; a possible D gene is TRBD1 (6 bases). Germline CDR1 is DFQATT and CDR2 is SNEGSKA (reference sequence). This CDR3 is built from 11 residues. CDR3 bases: TGCGGGTCGACAGGACGGACTGAAGCTTTCTTT. This codes for CGSTGRTEAFF.

The chain uses TRBV7-2 and TRBJ2-7; D gene unclear. The V gene lost 1 base and the J gene lost 5 bases, with 15 bases spanning the gap. Looked up from germline, CDR1 is SGHTA and CDR2 is FQGNSA. The CDR3 consists of 15 residues. The CDR3 nucleotides read TGTGCCAGCAGCTTAGAGGCCTTCGTCGTCCACGAGCAGTACTTC. Translated, it gives CASSLEAFVVHEQYF.

This clone was detected a few times. V is TRBV5-1 and J is TRBJ1-3, with D possibly matching TRBD1 (5 bases). V lost 0 bases to trimming and J lost 8 bases, with 15 bases between them. The CDR3 sequence is 15 residues long. Germline V gene lookup returns CDR1 SGHRS and CDR2 YFSETQ. In DNA, the CDR3 is TGCGCCAGCAGCTTGGAGAGAGGGAAGGGACACACCATATATTTT. Translation gives CASSLERGKGHTIYF.